This T cell receptor beta chain was captured by sequencing in a study of blood T cell repertoires in COVID-19. In germline, CDR1 is GTSNPN, CDR2 SVGIG (reference sequence). This CDR3 contains 12 residues. The V segment lost 2 bases and the J segment 10 bases; nucleotides outside the gene matches: 4. Recovered status in Cohort 3 required two negative PCRs, clearance, or symptom resolution. Using immunoSEQ multiplex PCR, the repertoire was profiled, and TCRdb retains in-frame clones only, with some absent. The sample contains roughly 520,000 clones, 88% of which appear only once. The V call is TRBV30, the J call TRBJ1-5, with TRBD1 matching 8 bases. The specimen was PBMCs or T cells enriched from blood (not recorded which). The origin of this receptor is a woman aged 35 to 49 who had recovered from COVID-19. As DNA, the CDR3 is TGTGCCTGGAGTACCGGACAGGGACCCCAGCATTTT. Translated: CAWSTGQGPQHF.